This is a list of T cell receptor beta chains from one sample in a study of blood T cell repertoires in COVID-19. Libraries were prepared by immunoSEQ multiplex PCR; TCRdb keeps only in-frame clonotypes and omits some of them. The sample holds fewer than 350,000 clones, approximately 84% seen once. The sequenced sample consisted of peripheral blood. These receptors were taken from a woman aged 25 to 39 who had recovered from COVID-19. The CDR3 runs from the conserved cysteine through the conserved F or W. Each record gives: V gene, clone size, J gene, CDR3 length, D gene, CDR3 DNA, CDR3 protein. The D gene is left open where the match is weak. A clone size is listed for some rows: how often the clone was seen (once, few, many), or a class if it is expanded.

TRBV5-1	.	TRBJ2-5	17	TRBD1	TGCGCCAGCAGCTTGGGGACCCGGACAGGGTACCAAGAGACCCAGTACTTC	CASSLGTRTGYQETQYF
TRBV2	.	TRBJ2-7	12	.	TGTGCCAGCAGAACAGGGCCCTACGAGCAGTACTTC	CASRTGPYEQYF
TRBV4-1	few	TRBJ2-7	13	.	TGCGCCAGCAGCCAAGATAAGGGGGTCGAGCAGTACTTC	CASSQDKGVEQYF
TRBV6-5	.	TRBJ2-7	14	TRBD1	TGTGCCAGCAGAGCCGGGACAGGAGCCTACGAGCAGTACTTC	CASRAGTGAYEQYF
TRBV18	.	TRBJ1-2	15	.	TGTGCCAGCTCACAATCTGCGGGGGCGTCGGGCGGCTACACCTTC	CASSQSAGASGGYTF
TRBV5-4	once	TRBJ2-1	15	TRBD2	TGTGCCAGCAGGATGGGACTACCCTCCTACAATGAGCAGTTCTTC	CASRMGLPSYNEQFF
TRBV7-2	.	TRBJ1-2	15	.	TGTGCCAGCAGCTTAGTGGGCCGATCAAACTATGGCTACACCTTC	CASSLVGRSNYGYTF
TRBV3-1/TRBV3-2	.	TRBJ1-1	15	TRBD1	TGTGCCAGCAGCCTACCGGGACAGGGGGACACTGAAGCTTTCTTT	CASSLPGQGDTEAFF
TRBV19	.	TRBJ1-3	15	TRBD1	TGTGCCACCCTGGACAGGGGTGTATCTGGAAACACCATATATTTT	CATLDRGVSGNTIYF
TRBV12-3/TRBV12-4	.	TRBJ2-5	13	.	TGTGCCAGCAGTTTGGACAGCCAAGAGACCCAGTACTTC	CASSLDSQETQYF
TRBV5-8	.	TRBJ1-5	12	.	TGTGCCAGCAGCCTCCCAGGGCAGCCCCAGCATTTT	CASSLPGQPQHF
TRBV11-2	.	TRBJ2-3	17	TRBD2	TGTGCCAGCAGCCCCCGTCGAGGCGGGGGGGCGACAGATACGCAGTATTTT	CASSPRRGGGATDTQYF
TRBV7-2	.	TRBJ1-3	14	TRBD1	TGTGCCAGCAGCTCGACAGGGCCTGGAAACACCATATATTTT	CASSSTGPGNTIYF
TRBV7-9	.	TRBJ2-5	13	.	TGTGCCAGCAGCTTAGGGTCGGGTGAGACCCAGTACTTC	CASSLGSGETQYF
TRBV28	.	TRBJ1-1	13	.	TGTGCCAGCAGTTTACAGGGCTACACTGAAGCTTTCTTT	CASSLQGYTEAFF
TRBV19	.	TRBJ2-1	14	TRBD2	TGTGCCAGTAGTTTAAGCGGGAGGGTACATGAGCAGTTCTTC	CASSLSGRVHEQFF
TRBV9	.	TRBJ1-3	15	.	TGTGCCAGCAGCACCGAGGGACATCCTGGAAACACCATATATTTT	CASSTEGHPGNTIYF
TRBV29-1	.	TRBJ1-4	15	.	TGCAGCGTTGAAGATCTTAGCGGATTTAATGAAAAACTGTTTTTT	CSVEDLSGFNEKLFF
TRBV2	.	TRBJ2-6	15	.	TGTGCCAGCAGGGTCTCAGACTCTGGGGCCAACGTCCTGACTTTC	CASRVSDSGANVLTF
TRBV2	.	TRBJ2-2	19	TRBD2	TGTGCCACCACGCACACCGGGACTAGCGGGGGTATCAGCACCGGGGAGCTGTTTTTT	CATTHTGTSGGISTGELFF
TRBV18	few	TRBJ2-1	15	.	TGTGCCAGCTCACCGGCTAGCGTAAGATACAATGAGCAGTTCTTC	CASSPASVRYNEQFF
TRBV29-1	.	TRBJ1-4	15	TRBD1	TGCAGCGTTGAAGACCAGACAGGGAATAATGAAAAACTGTTTTTT	CSVEDQTGNNEKLFF
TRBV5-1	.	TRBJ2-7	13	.	TGCGCCAGCAGCTTGGTGGGCAGCTACGAGCAGTACTTC	CASSLVGSYEQYF
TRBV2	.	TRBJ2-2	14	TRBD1	TGTGCCAGCACCGGGACAGGGGGCCCCGGGGAGCTGTTTTTT	CASTGTGGPGELFF
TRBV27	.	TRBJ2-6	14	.	TGTGCCAGCAGTTCCAGCTCTGGGGCCAACGTCCTGACTTTC	CASSSSSGANVLTF
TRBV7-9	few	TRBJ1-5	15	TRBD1	TGTGCCAGCAGCCCCTCGGGACAGGCTAATCAGCCCCAGCATTTT	CASSPSGQANQPQHF
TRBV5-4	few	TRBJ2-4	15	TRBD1	TGTGCCAGCAGCTCACCCCGGACAGGGGCGGACATTCAGTACTTC	CASSSPRTGADIQYF
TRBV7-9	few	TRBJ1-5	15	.	TGTGCCAGCAGCTTATCCGAGTCGGGAGGCCAGCCCCAGCATTTT	CASSLSESGGQPQHF
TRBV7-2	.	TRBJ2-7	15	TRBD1	TGTGCCAGCAGCTTAGGGGGACAGCTTACCTACGAGCAGTACTTC	CASSLGGQLTYEQYF
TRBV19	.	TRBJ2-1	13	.	TGTGCCAGTAGTATTTTAAGGAGTTATGAGCAGTTCTTC	CASSILRSYEQFF
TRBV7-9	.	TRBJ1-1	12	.	TGTGCCAGCAGCCGATCCGGGACTGAAGCTTTCTTT	CASSRSGTEAFF
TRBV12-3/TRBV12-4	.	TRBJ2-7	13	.	TGTGCCAGCAGTTTAGCCGGTACCTACGAGCAGTACTTC	CASSLAGTYEQYF
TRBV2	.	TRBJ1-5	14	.	TGTGCCAGCAGACCGGGACATAGTTACGGGCCCCAGCATTTT	CASRPGHSYGPQHF
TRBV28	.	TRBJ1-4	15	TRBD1	TGTGCCAGCAGTTTAATGGGACAGGCTAATGAAAAACTGTTTTTT	CASSLMGQANEKLFF
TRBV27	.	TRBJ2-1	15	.	TGTGCCAGCAGTTTCAGGCGACAGATCGACAATGAGCAGTTCTTC	CASSFRRQIDNEQFF
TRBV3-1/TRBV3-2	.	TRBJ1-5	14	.	TGTGCCAGCAGCCAAAGGGAGAGCAATCAGCCCCAGCATTTT	CASSQRESNQPQHF
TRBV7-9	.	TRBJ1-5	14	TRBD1	TGTGCCAGCAGGTCGACAGGGGGTGATCAGCCCCAGCATTTT	CASRSTGGDQPQHF
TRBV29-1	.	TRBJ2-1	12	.	TGCAGCGTTGAGGGGCGCCTGGGTGAGCAGTTCTTC	CSVEGRLGEQFF
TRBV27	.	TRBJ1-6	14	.	TGTGCCAGCAGTTCCGACAGCAGGTGGTCACCCCTCCACTTT	CASSSDSRWSPLHF
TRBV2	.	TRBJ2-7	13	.	TGTGCCAGCAGTGAAGCGACAGCATACGAGCAGTACTTC	CASSEATAYEQYF
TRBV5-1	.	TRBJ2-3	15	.	TGCGCCAGCAGCTTGACTGAGATCCGCACAGATACGCAGTATTTT	CASSLTEIRTDTQYF
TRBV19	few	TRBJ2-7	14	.	TGTGCCAGTAGTATAGGTGGGGGCACCTACGAGCAGTACTTC	CASSIGGGTYEQYF
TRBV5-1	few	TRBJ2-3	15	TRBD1	TGCGCCAGCAGCTTGGGACAGGGGGGCACAGATACGCAGTATTTT	CASSLGQGGTDTQYF
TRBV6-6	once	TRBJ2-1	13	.	TGTGCCAGCAGGACAGCCCCTGACAATGAGCAGTTCTTC	CASRTAPDNEQFF
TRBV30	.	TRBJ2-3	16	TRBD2	TGTGCCTGGAGCGGGCTAGCGGGGGTTACCACAGATACGCAGTATTTT	CAWSGLAGVTTDTQYF
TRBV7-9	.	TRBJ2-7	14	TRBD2	TGTGCCAGCAGCCTACCGGGACTAGCCTACGAGCAGTACTTC	CASSLPGLAYEQYF
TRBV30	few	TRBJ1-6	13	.	TGTGCCTGGAGTTCCGGGGGGAATTCACCCCTCCACTTT	CAWSSGGNSPLHF
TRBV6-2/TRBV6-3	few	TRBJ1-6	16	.	TGTGCCAGCAGTTACTCAGGGGACTCCTATAATTCACCCCTCCACTTT	CASSYSGDSYNSPLHF
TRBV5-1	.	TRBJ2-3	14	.	TGCGCCAGCAGCTTGGCACAGGGCACAGATACGCAGTATTTT	CASSLAQGTDTQYF